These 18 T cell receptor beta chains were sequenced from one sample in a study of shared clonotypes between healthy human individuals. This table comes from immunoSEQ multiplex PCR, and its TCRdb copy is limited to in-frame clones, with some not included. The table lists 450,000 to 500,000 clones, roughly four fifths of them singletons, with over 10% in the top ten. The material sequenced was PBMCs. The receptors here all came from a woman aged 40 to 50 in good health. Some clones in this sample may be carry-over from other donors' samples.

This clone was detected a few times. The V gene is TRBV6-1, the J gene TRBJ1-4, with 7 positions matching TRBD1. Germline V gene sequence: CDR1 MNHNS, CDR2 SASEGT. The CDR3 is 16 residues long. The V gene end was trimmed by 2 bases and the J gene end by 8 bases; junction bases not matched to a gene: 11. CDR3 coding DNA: TGTGCCAGCAGTGAACGTACAGGGGCGGGAAACGAAAAACTGTTTTTT. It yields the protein CASSERTGAGNEKLFF.

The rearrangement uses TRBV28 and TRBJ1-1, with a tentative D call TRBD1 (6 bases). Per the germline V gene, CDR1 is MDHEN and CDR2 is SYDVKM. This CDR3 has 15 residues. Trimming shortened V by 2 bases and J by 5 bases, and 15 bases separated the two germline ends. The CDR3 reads CASSLRPGQRTEAFF. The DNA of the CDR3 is TGTGCCAGCAGTTTAAGGCCGGGACAAAGGACTGAAGCTTTCTTT.

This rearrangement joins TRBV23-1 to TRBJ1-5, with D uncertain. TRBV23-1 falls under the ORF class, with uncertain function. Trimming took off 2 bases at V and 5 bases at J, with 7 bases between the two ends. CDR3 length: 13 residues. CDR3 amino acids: CASSQPSYQPQHF. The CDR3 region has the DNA TGCGCCAGCAGTCAACCGTCATATCAGCCCCAGCATTTT.

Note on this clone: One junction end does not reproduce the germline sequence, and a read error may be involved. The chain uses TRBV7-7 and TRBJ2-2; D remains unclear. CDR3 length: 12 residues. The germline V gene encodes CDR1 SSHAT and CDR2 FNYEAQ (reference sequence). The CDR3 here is CASSATDGELFF. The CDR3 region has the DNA TGTGCTAGCAGCGCGACCGATGGGGAGCTGTTTTTT.

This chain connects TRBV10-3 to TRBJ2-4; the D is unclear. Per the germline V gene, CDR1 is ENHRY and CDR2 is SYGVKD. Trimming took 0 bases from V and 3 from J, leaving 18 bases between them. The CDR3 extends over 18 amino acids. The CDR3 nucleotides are TGTGCCATCAGTGAGTCTGCAGTCTGGGAAATTGGCAAAAACATTCAGTACTTC. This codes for CAISESAVWEIGKNIQYF.

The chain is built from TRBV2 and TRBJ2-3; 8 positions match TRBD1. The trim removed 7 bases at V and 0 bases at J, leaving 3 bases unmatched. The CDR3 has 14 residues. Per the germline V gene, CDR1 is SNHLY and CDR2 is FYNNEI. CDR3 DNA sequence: TGTGCCAGCACCCGGACAGGGAGCACAGATACGCAGTATTTT. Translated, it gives CASTRTGSTDTQYF.

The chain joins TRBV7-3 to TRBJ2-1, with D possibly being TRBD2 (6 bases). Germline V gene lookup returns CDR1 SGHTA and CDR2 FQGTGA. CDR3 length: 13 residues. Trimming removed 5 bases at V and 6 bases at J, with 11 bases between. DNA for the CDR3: TGTGCCAGCAGCCGACGGGAGCCCAATGAGCAGTTCTTC. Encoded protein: CASSRREPNEQFF.

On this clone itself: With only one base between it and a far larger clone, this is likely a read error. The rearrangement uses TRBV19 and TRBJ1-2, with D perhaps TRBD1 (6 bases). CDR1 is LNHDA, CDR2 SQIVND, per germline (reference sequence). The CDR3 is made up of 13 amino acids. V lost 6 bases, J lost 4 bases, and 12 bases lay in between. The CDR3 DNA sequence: TGTGCCAGTAGCCCTGGACAGATCTATGGCTACACCTTC. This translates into CASSPGQIYGYTF.

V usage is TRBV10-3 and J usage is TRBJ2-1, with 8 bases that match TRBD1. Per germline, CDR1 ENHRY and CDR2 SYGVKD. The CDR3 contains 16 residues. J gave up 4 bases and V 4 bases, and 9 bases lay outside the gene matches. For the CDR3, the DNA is TGTGCCATCAGTGCCCTCGGACAGGGTACATACAATGAGCAGTTCTTC. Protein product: CAISALGQGTYNEQFF.

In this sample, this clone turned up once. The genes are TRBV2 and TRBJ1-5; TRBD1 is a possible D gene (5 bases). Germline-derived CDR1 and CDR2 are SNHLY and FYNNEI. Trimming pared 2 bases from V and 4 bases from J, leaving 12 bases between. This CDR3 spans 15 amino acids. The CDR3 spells CASSESSGLNQPQHF. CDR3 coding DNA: TGTGCCAGCAGTGAATCCTCAGGGTTAAATCAGCCCCAGCATTTT.

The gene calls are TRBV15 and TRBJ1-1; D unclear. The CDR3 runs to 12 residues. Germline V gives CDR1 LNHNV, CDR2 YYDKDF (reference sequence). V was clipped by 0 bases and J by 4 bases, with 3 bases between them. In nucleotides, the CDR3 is TGTGCCACCAGCAGAGATTTCACTGAAGCTTTCTTT. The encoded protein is CATSRDFTEAFF.

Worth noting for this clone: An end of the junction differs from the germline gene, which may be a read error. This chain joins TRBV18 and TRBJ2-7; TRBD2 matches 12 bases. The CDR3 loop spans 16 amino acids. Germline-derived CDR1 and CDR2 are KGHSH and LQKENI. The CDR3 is CASSPPLAGGPWEQYF. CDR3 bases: TGTGCCAGCTCCCCACCCCTAGCGGGAGGGCCTTGGGAGCAGTACTTC.

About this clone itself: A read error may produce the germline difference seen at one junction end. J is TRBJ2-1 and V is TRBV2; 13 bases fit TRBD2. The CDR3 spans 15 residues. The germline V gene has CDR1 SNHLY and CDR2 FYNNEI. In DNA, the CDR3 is TGTGCCAGTAGTGCGGGACTAGCGGGGTACAATGAGCAGTTCTTC. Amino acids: CASSAGLAGYNEQFF.

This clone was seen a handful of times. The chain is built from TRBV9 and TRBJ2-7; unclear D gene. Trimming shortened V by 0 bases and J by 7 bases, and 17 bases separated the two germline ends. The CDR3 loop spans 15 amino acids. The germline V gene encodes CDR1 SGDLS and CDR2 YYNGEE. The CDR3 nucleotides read TGTGCCAGCAGCGTAGGACGGTCGTTTGGAAGTGAGCAGTACTTC. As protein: CASSVGRSFGSEQYF.

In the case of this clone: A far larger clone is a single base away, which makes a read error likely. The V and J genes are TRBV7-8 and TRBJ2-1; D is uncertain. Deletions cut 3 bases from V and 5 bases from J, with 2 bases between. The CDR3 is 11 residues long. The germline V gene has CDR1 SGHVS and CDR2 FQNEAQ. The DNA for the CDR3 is TGTGCCAGCAGCTTCCACAATGAGCAGTTCTTC. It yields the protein CASSFHNEQFF.

This chain's CDR3 is CASSESRLTSTDTQYF. The CDR3, as DNA: TGTGCCAGCAGTGAATCAAGGCTTACTAGCACAGATACGCAGTATTTT. This chain joins TRBV6-1 and TRBJ2-3, with D uncertain. V lost 2 bases and J lost 0, with 12 bases in between. In germline, CDR1 is MNHNS, CDR2 SASEGT. The CDR3 sequence is 16 residues long.

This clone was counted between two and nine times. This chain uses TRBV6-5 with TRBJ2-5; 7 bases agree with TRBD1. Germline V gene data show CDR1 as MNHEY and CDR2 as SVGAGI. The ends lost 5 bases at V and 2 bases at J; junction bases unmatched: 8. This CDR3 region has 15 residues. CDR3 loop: CASSRNSRGQETQYF. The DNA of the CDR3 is TGTGCCAGCAGTCGTAATAGCAGGGGGCAAGAGACCCAGTACTTC.

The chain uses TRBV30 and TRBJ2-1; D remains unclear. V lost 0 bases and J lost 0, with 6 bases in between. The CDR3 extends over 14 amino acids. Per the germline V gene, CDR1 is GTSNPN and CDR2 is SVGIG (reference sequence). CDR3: CAWSVGSSYNEQFF. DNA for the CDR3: TGTGCCTGGAGTGTAGGCAGCTCCTACAATGAGCAGTTCTTC.